This entry lists 5 T cell receptor beta chains sequenced from one sample in a study of response to subunit inactivated influenza vaccine. Using its own MiXCR run on the RT-PCR reads, TCRdb lists one record per CDR3 protein. The table shows hundreds of thousands of distinct CDR3 sequences, with 12% occurring only once. Specimen: PBMCs from blood, collected on the day of vaccination. The origin of the receptors is a man aged 45 to 65 who received an inactivated influenza vaccine.

The chain has TRBV7-2 and TRBJ2-3; D possibly corresponds to TRBD1 (5 bases). The V and J ends lost 3 bases and 3 bases respectively, with 10 bases between them. From germline, CDR1 is SGHTA and CDR2 FQGNSA. CDR3 length: 14 amino acids. The CDR3 bases are TGTGCCAGCAGCTTGGGGCCAGAAACAGATACGCAGTATTTT. It is translated as CASSLGPETDTQYF.

This clonotype showed up just a few times. The rearrangement uses TRBV5-1 and TRBJ2-5; no reliable D call. Germline loops: CDR1 SGHRS, CDR2 YFSETQ. CDR3 size: 13 residues. V was cut by 3 bases and J by 1 base, with 7 bases left in between. CDR3 region: CASSWNTQETQYF. As DNA, the CDR3 is TGCGCCAGCAGCTGGAACACCCAAGAGACCCAGTACTTC.

The rearrangement uses TRBV12-3 or TRBV12-4 and TRBJ1-2, with D unresolved. The CDR3 is 13 amino acids. V was pared by 1 base and J by 6 bases, with 9 bases between. CDR3 sequence: CASSLGLVNGYTF. In DNA, the CDR3 is TGTGCCAGCAGTTTAGGATTGGTGAATGGCTACACCTTC.

The V and J genes are TRBV5-1 and TRBJ2-3, with 7 bases that match TRBD1. Germline V lookup: CDR1 SGHRS, CDR2 YFSETQ. V was pared by 4 bases and J by 2 bases, with 10 bases of the junction left unmatched. The CDR3 has 16 amino acids. CDR3 in amino acids: CASSKETGSLTDTQYF. As DNA, the CDR3 is TGCGCCAGCAGCAAGGAGACAGGGAGTCTCACAGATACGCAGTATTTT.

This clonotype was seen a few times. The genes are TRBV29-1 and TRBJ2-1; D is undetermined. The CDR3 has 13 residues. CDR1 is SQVTM, CDR2 ANQGSEA, per germline. Trimming cost V 0 bases and J 5 bases, with 8 bases left between them. As DNA, the CDR3 is TGCAGCGTTGAAGATAGGATGGACAATGAGCAGTTCTTC. It codes for CSVEDRMDNEQFF.